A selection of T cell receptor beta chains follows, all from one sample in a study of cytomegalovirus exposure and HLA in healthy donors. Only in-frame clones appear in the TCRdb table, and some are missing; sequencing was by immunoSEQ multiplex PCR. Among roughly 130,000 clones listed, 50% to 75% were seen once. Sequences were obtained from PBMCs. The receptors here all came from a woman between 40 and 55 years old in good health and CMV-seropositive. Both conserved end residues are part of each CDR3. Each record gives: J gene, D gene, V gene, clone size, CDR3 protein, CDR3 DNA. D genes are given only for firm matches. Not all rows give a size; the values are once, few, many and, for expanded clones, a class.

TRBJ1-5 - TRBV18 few CASSPNRASNQPQHF TGTGCCAGCTCACCGAACAGGGCTAGCAATCAGCCCCAGCATTTT
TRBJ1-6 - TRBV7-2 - CASSFSSPLHF TGTGCCAGCAGCTTCAGTTCACCCCTCCACTTT
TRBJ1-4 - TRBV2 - CASSEALGRSNEKLFF TGTGCCAGCAGTGAAGCCTTGGGCAGGTCTAATGAAAAACTGTTTTTT
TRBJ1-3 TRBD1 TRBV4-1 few CASSPEQGTGNTIYF TGCGCCAGCAGCCCAGAACAGGGGACTGGAAACACCATATATTTT
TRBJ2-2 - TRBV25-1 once CASRQGWEKLFF TGTGCCAGCAGACAGGGTTGGGAGAAGCTGTTTTTT
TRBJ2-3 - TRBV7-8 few CASSLAGPGVVDTQYF TGTGCCAGCAGCTTAGCGGGTCCGGGGGTGGTAGATACGCAGTATTTT
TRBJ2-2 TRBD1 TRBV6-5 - CASLDRGNTGELFF TGTGCCAGCCTGGACAGGGGGAATACCGGGGAGCTGTTTTTT
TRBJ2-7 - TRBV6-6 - CASSYSTGVSYEQYF TGTGCCAGCAGTTACTCGACAGGAGTCTCCTACGAGCAGTACTTC
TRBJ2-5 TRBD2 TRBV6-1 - CASSDGLAKETQYF TGTGCCAGCAGTGACGGACTAGCGAAAGAGACCCAGTACTTC
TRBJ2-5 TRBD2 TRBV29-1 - CSVEASGSATQYF TGCAGCGTTGAGGCTAGCGGGAGTGCGACCCAGTACTTC
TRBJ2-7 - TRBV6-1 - CASSVDTPYEQYF TGTGCCAGCAGTGTGGACACACCCTACGAGCAGTACTTC
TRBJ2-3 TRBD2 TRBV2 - CASSEPGLAVDTQYF TGTGCCAGCAGTGAGCCGGGACTAGCGGTAGATACGCAGTATTTT
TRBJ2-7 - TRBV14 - CASSRSYEQYF TGTGCCAGCAGTCGTTCTTACGAGCAGTACTTC
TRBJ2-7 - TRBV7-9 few CASSLENGSYEQYF TGTGCCAGCAGCTTAGAGAACGGCTCCTACGAGCAGTACTTC
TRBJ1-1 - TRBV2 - CASSPEGSGTEAFF TGTGCCAGCAGTCCCGAGGGTTCTGGCACTGAAGCTTTCTTT